Listed here are 17 T cell receptor beta chains from one sample, sequenced in a study of cytomegalovirus exposure and HLA in healthy donors. The primer mix had 60 Vbeta and 13 Jbeta primers. TCRdb keeps only in-frame clones here, not all; method: immunoSEQ multiplex PCR. The sample shows around 200,000 clones, around 84% of them seen only once. Sequenced material: PBMCs. The receptor source for this set is a woman between 50 and 59 years old in good health and CMV-seropositive.

This clone was recorded only once. CDR3 coding DNA: TGCAGCGTTGTTGTTAGCGGGGGGCTTCTAGAGCAGTACTTC. It yields the protein CSVVVSGGLLEQYF. This chain links TRBV29-1 with TRBJ2-7, with TRBD2 matching 10 bases. This CDR3 is 14 amino acids long. The J segment lost 7 bases and the V segment lost 4 bases, leaving 10 bases of the junction unmatched. Germline assignment: CDR1 SQVTM and CDR2 ANQGSEA.

DNA of the CDR3: TGCGCCAGCAGCCCGGGACAGGGCACCGGGGAGCTGTTTTTT. Its translation: CASSPGQGTGELFF. This sequence joins TRBV5-1 and TRBJ2-2; 9 bases agree with TRBD1. Germline loops: CDR1 SGHRS, CDR2 YFSETQ. The ends lost 4 bases at V and 4 bases at J; junction bases unmatched: 2. The CDR3 spans 14 residues.

V usage is TRBV5-1 and J usage is TRBJ2-2, with 8 bases lining up with TRBD2. Germline V CDR1 and CDR2: SGHRS, YFSETQ. This CDR3 comprises 13 residues. Losses at the gene ends were 3 bases for V and 8 bases for J; bases not matched to a gene: 3. The CDR3 here is CASSSGTRGELFF. The CDR3, as DNA: TGCGCCAGCAGCTCAGGGACTAGGGGGGAGCTGTTTTTT.

The rearrangement uses TRBV29-1 and TRBJ2-1; D is possibly TRBD2 (5 bases). Trimming cost V 1 base and J 8 bases, with 9 bases left between them. Per the germline V gene, CDR1 is SQVTM and CDR2 is ANQGSEA. This CDR3 contains 12 residues. CDR3 sequence reads: CSVEVEGYEQFF. The CDR3 nucleotides are TGCAGCGTTGAAGTCGAGGGTTATGAGCAGTTCTTC.

The chain joins TRBV7-2 to TRBJ1-4; no firm D call. CDR3 length: 14 residues. Germline CDR1 reads SGHTA; CDR2 reads FQGNSA. The V end lost 4 bases, the J end lost 0 bases, and 6 bases lay between the germline ends. The CDR3 sequence is CASSSGATNEKLFF. The CDR3 bases are TGTGCCAGCAGCTCCGGGGCAACTAATGAAAAACTGTTTTTT.

A few counts support this clone. The chain combines TRBV19 with TRBJ1-1; TRBD1 is a possible D gene (6 bases). Trimming pared 9 bases from V and 0 bases from J, leaving 14 bases between. The CDR3 consists of 14 residues. Germline V gene sequence: CDR1 LNHDA, CDR2 SQIVND (reference sequence). CDR3 nucleotides: TGTGCCAGCAAGCCGGGACAAATGAACACTGAAGCTTTCTTT. This gives the protein CASKPGQMNTEAFF.

V is TRBV5-4 and J is TRBJ2-2, with 9 bases identical to TRBD2. Germline loops: CDR1 SGHNT, CDR2 YYREEE (reference sequence). Trimming removed 4 bases from V and 6 bases from J; junction bases left unmatched: 10. The CDR3 length is 16 residues. This CDR3 reads CASSHRGASGAGELFF. The CDR3 DNA reads TGTGCCAGCAGCCACCGCGGGGCTAGCGGGGCCGGGGAGCTGTTTTTT.

This chain uses TRBV30 with TRBJ2-3, with D maybe TRBD2 (5 bases). The CDR3 is 15 residues long. Trimming left V 3 bases short and J 4 bases short, with 17 bases between. The germline CDR1 and CDR2 sequences are GTSNPN and SVGIG (reference sequence). The CDR3 DNA reads TGTGCCTGGAGGAGGGCCTTAGGAGAAGCAGATACGCAGTATTTT. This encodes CAWRRALGEADTQYF.

The J gene is TRBJ2-6, the V gene TRBV19; no clear D. The CDR3 totals 15 residues. The V end was cut by 4 bases, the J end by 4 bases, with 11 bases between. The germline CDR1 and CDR2 sequences are LNHDA and SQIVND (reference sequence). CDR3 protein: CASSKQVSGANVLTF. The CDR3 DNA follows: TGTGCCAGTAGTAAGCAGGTCTCCGGGGCCAACGTCCTGACTTTC. Variable domain in full (rest from reference TRBV19 and TRBJ2-6): DGGITQSPKYLFRKEGQNVTLSCEQNLNHDAMYWYRQDPGQGLRLIYYSQIVNDFQKGDIAEGYSVSREKKESFPLTVTSAQKNPTAFYLCASSKQVSGANVLTFGAGSRLTVL.

The gene calls are TRBV9 and TRBJ2-7; the D gene is possibly TRBD1 (5 bases). V lost 0 bases, J lost 6 bases, and 13 bases lay in between. CDR3 size: 14 residues. Germline V gives CDR1 SGDLS, CDR2 YYNGEE. CDR3 sequence (DNA): TGTGCCAGCAGCGTAGGAGGAAGGGGTAGCGAGCAGTACTTC. Residues: CASSVGGRGSEQYF.

J is TRBJ1-3 and V is TRBV7-2, with D possibly matching TRBD1 (5 bases). Per the germline V gene, CDR1 is SGHTA and CDR2 is FQGNSA. The CDR3 runs to 14 residues. V was cut by 5 bases and J by 2 bases, with 10 bases left in between. The CDR3 nucleotides are TGTGCCAGCAGCGAAGACAGACCTGGAAACACCATATATTTT. As protein: CASSEDRPGNTIYF.

This clone was detected only a few times. The gene calls are TRBV9 and TRBJ2-2; 8 bases are a match to TRBD1. V was pared by 3 bases and J by 6 bases, with 1 base of the junction left unmatched. Germline-derived CDR1 and CDR2 are SGDLS and YYNGEE. This CDR3 comprises 13 residues. CDR3 in amino acids: CASSDRGAGELFF. DNA of the CDR3: TGTGCCAGCAGCGACAGGGGGGCCGGGGAGCTGTTTTTT.

About this clone: It is unclear where the CDR3 begins or ends on the DNA, so no DNA is shown, and the CDR3 is as TCRdb lists it. The V and J genes are TRBV7-9 and TRBJ2-1; the D call TRBD2 from the table was never checked on the DNA. The CDR3 length equals 17 residues, ends included. CDR1 SEHNR and CDR2 FQNEAQ come from the germline V gene (reference sequence). CDR3 amino acids: CSSSFAPAGGSYNEQFF.

The chain recombines TRBV6-1 with TRBJ1-5; a possible D gene is TRBD1 (5 bases). The germline gives CDR1 MNHNS, CDR2 SASEGT. The CDR3 loop spans 15 amino acids. V lost 5 bases, J lost 0 bases, and 11 bases lay in between. CDR3 sequence (DNA): TGTGCCAGCAGTTCAAGGGGTGGTAGCAATCAGCCCCAGCATTTT. Protein product: CASSSRGGSNQPQHF.

The chain combines TRBV2 with TRBJ2-3, with D possibly TRBD1 on 6 matching bases. The CDR3 has 14 residues. The germline gives CDR1 SNHLY, CDR2 FYNNEI. Trimming shortened V by 5 bases and J by 3 bases, and 12 bases separated the two germline ends. This CDR3 is CASSFRGLTDTQYF. CDR3 bases: TGTGCCAGCAGTTTCAGGGGTCTTACAGATACGCAGTATTTT.

This chain joins TRBV4-1 and TRBJ2-1; TRBD1 matches 7 bases. The CDR3 is made up of 18 amino acids. Germline-derived CDR1 and CDR2 are MGHRA and YSYEKL. The J segment lost 8 bases and the V segment lost 0 bases, leaving 16 bases of the junction unmatched. The CDR3 DNA follows: TGCGCCAGCAGCCAAGACCAGATTCGCGTTGCAGGGGGAGATGAGCAGTTCTTC. Translating gives CASSQDQIRVAGGDEQFF.

The chain couples TRBV27 to TRBJ1-1, with 8 bases lining up with TRBD1. The germline V gene has CDR1 MNHEY and CDR2 SMNVEV (reference sequence). This CDR3 spans 19 amino acids. Trimming removed 6 bases from V and 5 bases from J; junction bases left unmatched: 23. The CDR3 DNA sequence: TGTGCCAGCAGCGTTGGGGCCCTTACAGGGGGTGGGGCATTAACTGAAGCTTTCTTT. This translates into CASSVGALTGGGALTEAFF.